This T cell receptor (beta chain) was recovered during a study of metastatic and nonmetastatic thyroid tumors (dated by TCRdb to 2020 to 2021). In terms of the full investigation: Repertoires were compared across peripheral blood and tumor or nodule tissue samples from malignant and benign thyroid patients.

Findings and caveats that apply to the study as a whole: In both blood and tumor samples, TCR beta diversity was reported to be significantly higher in malignant tumors than in benign nodules.

This clone was counted between two and nine times. Its antigen remains unidentified. A much larger clone sits a single nucleotide away, making a read error possible. Here V drops 7 bases and J drops 8 bases, and the junction holds 15 bases not matched to any gene. Inclusive of the bounding cysteine and phenylalanine, the CDR3 is 16 residues long. Just the 48-base CDR3 DNA is kept, in frame starting at base 1. No patient had received any treatment before thyroid surgery. Using T-cell receptor beta sequencing, the researchers looked back retrospectively at clinical samples from patients, gathered between about 2011 and 2018. The library was obtained by PCR. TCRdb shows the sequencer as Illumina HiSeq 4000. The TCR beta-chain CDR3 region of each patient was profiled by high-throughput sequencing. The paper's processing steps were these. A classifier to discriminate distant-metastatic papillary thyroid cancer patients was built from CDR3 differences across clinicopathological groups. Repertoire diversity was assessed with the Shannon index, and tumor-blood repertoire similarity with the Morisita-Horn index. TCRdb reprocessing: public reads trimmed at Q25 with fastp, clones called with MiXCR, in-frame beta chains kept. These V and J calls rely on TCRdb rather than the paper's analysis. Recorded for this sample are 45,000 or so clones; about 4% of them occurred a single time. The biggest ten clones account for about 9.8% of the sample.

Recombination linked TRBV12-3 or TRBV12-4 to TRBJ2-1, with 9 bases matching TRBD2. The sample taken for sequencing was blood. This clonotype was obtained from a female donor with papillary thyroid cancer or a benign thyroid nodule (not recorded which). Some clones in this sample may be carry-over from other donors' samples. The DNA reads as follows: TGTGCCAGCATTTTTTCCATTCTAGCGGGAATAGATGAGCAGTTCTTC. Its protein reads: CASIFSILAGIDEQFF.